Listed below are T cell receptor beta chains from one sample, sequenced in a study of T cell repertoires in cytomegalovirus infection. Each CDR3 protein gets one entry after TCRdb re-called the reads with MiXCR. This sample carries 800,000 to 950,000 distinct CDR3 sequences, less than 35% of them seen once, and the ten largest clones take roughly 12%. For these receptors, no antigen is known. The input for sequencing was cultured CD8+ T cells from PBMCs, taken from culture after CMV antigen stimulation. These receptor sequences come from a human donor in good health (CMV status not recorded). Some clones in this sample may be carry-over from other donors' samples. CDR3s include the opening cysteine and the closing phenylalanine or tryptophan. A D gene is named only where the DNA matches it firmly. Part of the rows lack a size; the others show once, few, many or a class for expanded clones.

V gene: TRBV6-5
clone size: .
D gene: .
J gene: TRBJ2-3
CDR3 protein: CASSFTLRSRQDTDTQYF
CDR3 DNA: TGTGCCAGCAGTTTCACCCTCAGGTCCCGACAGGACACAGATACGCAGTATTTT

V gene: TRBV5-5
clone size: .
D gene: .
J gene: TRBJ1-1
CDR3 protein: CASSPANAEAFF
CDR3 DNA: TGTGCCAGCAGCCCCGCCAACGCTGAAGCTTTCTTT

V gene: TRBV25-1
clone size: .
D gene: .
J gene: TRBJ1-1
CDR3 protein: CASSVGIGTEAFF
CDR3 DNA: TGTGCCAGCAGTGTTGGGATTGGCACTGAAGCTTTCTTT

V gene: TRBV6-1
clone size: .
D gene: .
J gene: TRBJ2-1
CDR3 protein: CALGAYNEQFF
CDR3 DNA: TGTGCCCTGGGTGCCTACAATGAGCAGTTCTTC

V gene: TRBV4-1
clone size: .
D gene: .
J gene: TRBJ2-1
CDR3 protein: CASSQDWVEEQFF
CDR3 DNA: TGCGCCAGCAGCCAAGACTGGGTTGAGGAGCAGTTCTTC

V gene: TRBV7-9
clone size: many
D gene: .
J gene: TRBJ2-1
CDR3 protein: CASSVGVAVTYNEQFF
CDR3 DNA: TGTGCCAGCAGCGTTGGGGTAGCGGTGACATACAATGAGCAGTTCTTC

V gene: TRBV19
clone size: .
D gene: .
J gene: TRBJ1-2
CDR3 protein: CASKGSIAKGYTF
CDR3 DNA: TGTGCCAGCAAAGGTTCGATCGCAAAGGGCTACACCTTC

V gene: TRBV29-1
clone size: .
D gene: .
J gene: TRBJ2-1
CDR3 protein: CSVEATTGSYNEQFF
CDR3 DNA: TGCAGCGTTGAAGCGACGACCGGGTCCTACAATGAGCAGTTCTTC

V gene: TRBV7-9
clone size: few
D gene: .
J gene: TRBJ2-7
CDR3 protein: CASSYTENSYEQYF
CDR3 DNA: TGTGCCAGCAGCTACACAGAGAATTCCTACGAGCAGTACTTC

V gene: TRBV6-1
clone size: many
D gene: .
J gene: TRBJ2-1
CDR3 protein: CASPRENEQFF
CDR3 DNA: TGTGCCAGCCCCCGGGAAAATGAGCAGTTCTTC

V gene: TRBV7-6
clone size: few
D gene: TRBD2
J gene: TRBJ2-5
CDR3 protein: CASTLTSGGRETQYF
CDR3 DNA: TGTGCCAGCACCCTGACTAGCGGAGGGAGAGAGACCCAGTACTTC

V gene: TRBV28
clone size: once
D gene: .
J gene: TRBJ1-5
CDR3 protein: CASRLAGGTDTQHF
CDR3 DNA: TGTGCCAGCAGGCTAGCGGGGGGGACGGATACGCAGCATTTT

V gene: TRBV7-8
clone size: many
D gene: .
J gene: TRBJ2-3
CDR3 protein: CASSLDTQYF
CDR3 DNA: TGTGCCAGCAGCTTGGATACGCAGTATTTT

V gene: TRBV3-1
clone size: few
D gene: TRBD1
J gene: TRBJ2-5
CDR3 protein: CASSRFPNPGQPQETQYF
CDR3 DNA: TGTGCCAGCAGCCGATTTCCGAATCCGGGACAGCCCCAAGAGACCCAGTACTTC

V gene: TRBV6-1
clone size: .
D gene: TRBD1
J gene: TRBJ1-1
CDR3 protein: CASTPTGTGLRGTEAFF
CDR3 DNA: TGTGCCAGCACTCCAACGGGGACAGGACTGAGAGGGACTGAAGCTTTCTTT